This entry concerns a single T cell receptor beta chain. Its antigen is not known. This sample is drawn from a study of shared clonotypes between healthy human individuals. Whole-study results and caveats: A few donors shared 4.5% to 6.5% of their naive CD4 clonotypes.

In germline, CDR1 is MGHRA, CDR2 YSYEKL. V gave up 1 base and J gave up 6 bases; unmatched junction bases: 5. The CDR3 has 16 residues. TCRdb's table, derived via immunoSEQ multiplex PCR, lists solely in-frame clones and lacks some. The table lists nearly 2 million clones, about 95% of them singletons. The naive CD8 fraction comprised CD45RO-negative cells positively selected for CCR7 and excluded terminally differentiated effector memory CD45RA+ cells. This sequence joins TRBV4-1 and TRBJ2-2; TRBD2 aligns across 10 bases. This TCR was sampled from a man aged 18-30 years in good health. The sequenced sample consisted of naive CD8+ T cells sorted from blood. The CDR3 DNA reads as TGCGCCAGCAGCCAAGTCCCGCTAGCGGGAGCCGGGGAGCTGTTTTTT. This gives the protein CASSQVPLAGAGELFF.